A selection of T cell receptor beta chains follows, all from one sample in a study of shared clonotypes between healthy human individuals. Method: immunoSEQ multiplex PCR; TCRdb's copy keeps in-frame clones and lacks some. The table shows around 1.9 million clones, with around 93% occurring only once. Sequencing was carried out using naive CD8+ T cells from PBMCs. The source of these receptors is a man between 18 and 35 years old in good health. Some clones in this sample may be carry-over from other donors' samples. The CDR3 runs from the conserved cysteine through the conserved F or W. Each record gives: clone size, D gene, J gene, V gene, CDR3 DNA, CDR3 protein. The D gene is left open where the match is weak. Clone size is stated in some rows and not others, as once, few, many or a class when expanded.

clone size: NA
D gene: TRBD2
J gene: TRBJ2-1
V gene: TRBV9
CDR3 DNA: TGTGCCAGCAGCGGTCTGGCGGGAGGCCACTACAATGAGCAGTTCTTC
CDR3 protein: CASSGLAGGHYNEQFF

clone size: NA
D gene: TRBD1
J gene: TRBJ1-2
V gene: TRBV27
CDR3 DNA: TGTGCCAGCAGTGTAATCGCCATACAGGGGAACTATGGCTACACCTTC
CDR3 protein: CASSVIAIQGNYGYTF

clone size: few
D gene: TRBD1
J gene: TRBJ2-7
V gene: TRBV7-9
CDR3 DNA: TGTGCCAGCAGCACCGGGACAGGGCCCTACGAGCAGTACTTC
CDR3 protein: CASSTGTGPYEQYF

clone size: NA
D gene: NA
J gene: TRBJ2-7
V gene: TRBV7-9
CDR3 DNA: TGTGCCAGCAGCGGTGATGATACGGGATTCCAACCCTACGAGCAGTACTTC
CDR3 protein: CASSGDDTGFQPYEQYF

clone size: NA
D gene: NA
J gene: TRBJ2-7
V gene: TRBV7-9
CDR3 DNA: TGTGCCAGCAGCCCCAGGGGAGGGAGGGTCCCCTCCTACGAGCAGTACTTC
CDR3 protein: CASSPRGGRVPSYEQYF

clone size: NA
D gene: TRBD1
J gene: TRBJ1-2
V gene: TRBV4-3
CDR3 DNA: TGCGCCAGCAGCCACGGACAGGGGTCTAACTATGGCTACACCTTC
CDR3 protein: CASSHGQGSNYGYTF

clone size: NA
D gene: NA
J gene: TRBJ2-1
V gene: TRBV29-1
CDR3 DNA: TGCAGCGTTGAACTGTCCTCATCCTACAATGAGCAGTTCTTC
CDR3 protein: CSVELSSSYNEQFF

clone size: NA
D gene: NA
J gene: TRBJ1-1
V gene: TRBV9
CDR3 DNA: TGTGCCAGCAGCCCCCGGGGTACTGAAGCTTTCTTT
CDR3 protein: CASSPRGTEAFF

clone size: NA
D gene: NA
J gene: TRBJ2-3
V gene: TRBV7-2
CDR3 DNA: TGTGCCAGCAGCTTAGCCTTCCAGCTCCACACAGATACGCAGTATTTT
CDR3 protein: CASSLAFQLHTDTQYF

clone size: NA
D gene: TRBD1
J gene: TRBJ1-1
V gene: TRBV28
CDR3 DNA: TGTGCCAGCAGTTCCCTCCGGGACAGCGAGATCTGGCACACTGAAGCTTTCTTT
CDR3 protein: CASSSLRDSEIWHTEAFF

clone size: NA
D gene: NA
J gene: TRBJ2-1
V gene: TRBV27
CDR3 DNA: TGTGCCAGCAGTTTACTGGGGGGAACTGAGCAGTTCTTC
CDR3 protein: CASSLLGGTEQFF

clone size: NA
D gene: TRBD1
J gene: TRBJ1-4
V gene: TRBV19
CDR3 DNA: TGTGCCAGTAGTACCGTCCCGGGACAGGGATCGGCTAATGAAAAACTGTTTTTT
CDR3 protein: CASSTVPGQGSANEKLFF

clone size: NA
D gene: NA
J gene: TRBJ2-2
V gene: TRBV7-9
CDR3 DNA: TGTGCCAGCAGCTTATTTGGCAAGGGCGGGGAGCTGTTTTTT
CDR3 protein: CASSLFGKGGELFF

clone size: NA
D gene: TRBD2
J gene: TRBJ2-5
V gene: TRBV7-3
CDR3 DNA: TGTGCCAGCAGCCAGGGACTAGCGGAGACCCAGTACTTC
CDR3 protein: CASSQGLAETQYF

clone size: NA
D gene: NA
J gene: TRBJ2-5
V gene: TRBV2
CDR3 DNA: TGTGCCAGCGGCGTGCGGACCAATACTAAAAAAGAGACCCAGTACTTC
CDR3 protein: CASGVRTNTKKETQYF

clone size: NA
D gene: NA
J gene: TRBJ2-1
V gene: TRBV4-1
CDR3 DNA: TGCGCCAGCAGCCAAGTGGGTGGAGTAGGGGTGGGGTTCTTC
CDR3 protein: CASSQVGGVGVGFF

clone size: NA
D gene: TRBD1
J gene: TRBJ1-5
V gene: TRBV5-5
CDR3 DNA: TGTGCCAGCAGCTTGGAGCAGGGGGTATTGCCCCAGCATTTT
CDR3 protein: CASSLEQGVLPQHF

clone size: NA
D gene: NA
J gene: TRBJ2-1
V gene: TRBV11-2
CDR3 DNA: TGTGCCAGCAGCTTAGCGCAGGCCCCCTACAATGAGCAGTTCTTC
CDR3 protein: CASSLAQAPYNEQFF

clone size: NA
D gene: NA
J gene: TRBJ2-3
V gene: TRBV14
CDR3 DNA: TGTGCCAGCAGCCGTAGCGGACGCGGGGATACGCAGTATTTT
CDR3 protein: CASSRSGRGDTQYF

clone size: NA
D gene: NA
J gene: TRBJ2-4
V gene: TRBV19
CDR3 DNA: TGTGCCAGTAGTCCGGGTCTAGCCAAAAACATTCAGTACTTC
CDR3 protein: CASSPGLAKNIQYF

clone size: once
D gene: TRBD1
J gene: TRBJ2-7
V gene: TRBV25-1
CDR3 DNA: TGTGCCAGCAGCACACAGGGGGCCGAGCAGTACTTC
CDR3 protein: CASSTQGAEQYF

clone size: NA
D gene: NA
J gene: TRBJ2-7
V gene: TRBV5-1
CDR3 DNA: TGCGCCAGCAGCTTGGAGGACATCTCCTACGAGCAGTACTTC
CDR3 protein: CASSLEDISYEQYF

clone size: NA
D gene: TRBD1
J gene: TRBJ1-4
V gene: TRBV28
CDR3 DNA: TGTGCCAGCAGTGGGGGACAGGGGGCTATTCAGCGTAATGAAAAACTGTTTTTT
CDR3 protein: CASSGGQGAIQRNEKLFF

clone size: NA
D gene: NA
J gene: TRBJ2-7
V gene: TRBV30
CDR3 DNA: TGTGCCTGGAGAGGCGGTAGATACGAGCAGTACTTC
CDR3 protein: CAWRGGRYEQYF

clone size: NA
D gene: TRBD1
J gene: TRBJ2-7
V gene: TRBV10-3
CDR3 DNA: TGTGCCATCAGGCCACAGGGGACCTACTACGAGCAGTACTTC
CDR3 protein: CAIRPQGTYYEQYF